The clone carrying this T cell receptor beta chain was seen many times. The antigen is not known. CDR3 length: 15 residues. V lost 4 bases to trimming and J lost 4 bases, with 16 bases between them. Germline values: CDR1 DFQATT, CDR2 SNEGSKA (reference sequence). These data originate in a study of T-cell reconstitution after alpha-beta-depleted transplantation in children. Unique molecular identifiers tagged the TCRbeta library. TCRdb redid the calling of the PCR reads with MiXCR, one entry per CDR3 protein. The repertoire consists of 100,000 to 150,000 distinct CDR3 sequences, with more than 20% occurring once and the leading ten covering about 10%. Study observations and caveats: Two months or so post-transplant, alpha-beta T cells reportedly derived from several hundred expanded graft clones. Surviving recipient T cells and thymic progenitors underlay high day-60 TCRbeta diversity in some patients. Newly generated T cells supplied most T-cell counts and diversity one year post-transplant.

The clonotype originates from a male patient under 10 years old who had a stem cell transplant for chronic granulomatous disease, so the T cells may come from the graft donor. This specimen consisted of PBMCs, mostly from graft donor cells, obtained 180 days after TCRalphabeta/CD19-depleted stem cell transplant. The gene calls are TRBV20-1 and TRBJ2-2; weak D call: TRBD2 (6 bases). CDR3 bases: TGCAGTGCTATAGGGCTAGCGTCCGGCACCGGGGAGCTGTTTTTT. Residues: CSAIGLASGTGELFF.